This T cell receptor beta chain was retrieved from a study of T cells in Graves' hyperthyroidism and ophthalmopathy. This clonotype appeared many times. The germline CDR1 and CDR2 sequences are SGHAT and FQNNGV. The CDR3 loop spans 17 amino acids. V dropped 5 bases and J dropped 6; count of bases not matched to a gene: 13. Amplification of TCR beta CDR3 regions was performed using RNA transcripts as template. The HTBI set primed first-round TCR CDR3 RT-PCR. TCRdb re-called the multiplex PCR reads through MiXCR, storing one row per CDR3 protein. The data show about 330,000 distinct CDR3 sequences, roughly 13% seen once.

V and J are TRBV11-2 and TRBJ2-1, with 10 bases fitting TRBD2. The sequence derives from a woman between 35 and 50 years old with Graves' ophthalmopathy. The sample was blood. The CDR3 coding sequence is TGTGCCAGCAGCCGCCGGGCTCTAGCGGGAGTCAGCAATGAGCAGTTCTTC. Translating gives CASSRRALAGVSNEQFF.